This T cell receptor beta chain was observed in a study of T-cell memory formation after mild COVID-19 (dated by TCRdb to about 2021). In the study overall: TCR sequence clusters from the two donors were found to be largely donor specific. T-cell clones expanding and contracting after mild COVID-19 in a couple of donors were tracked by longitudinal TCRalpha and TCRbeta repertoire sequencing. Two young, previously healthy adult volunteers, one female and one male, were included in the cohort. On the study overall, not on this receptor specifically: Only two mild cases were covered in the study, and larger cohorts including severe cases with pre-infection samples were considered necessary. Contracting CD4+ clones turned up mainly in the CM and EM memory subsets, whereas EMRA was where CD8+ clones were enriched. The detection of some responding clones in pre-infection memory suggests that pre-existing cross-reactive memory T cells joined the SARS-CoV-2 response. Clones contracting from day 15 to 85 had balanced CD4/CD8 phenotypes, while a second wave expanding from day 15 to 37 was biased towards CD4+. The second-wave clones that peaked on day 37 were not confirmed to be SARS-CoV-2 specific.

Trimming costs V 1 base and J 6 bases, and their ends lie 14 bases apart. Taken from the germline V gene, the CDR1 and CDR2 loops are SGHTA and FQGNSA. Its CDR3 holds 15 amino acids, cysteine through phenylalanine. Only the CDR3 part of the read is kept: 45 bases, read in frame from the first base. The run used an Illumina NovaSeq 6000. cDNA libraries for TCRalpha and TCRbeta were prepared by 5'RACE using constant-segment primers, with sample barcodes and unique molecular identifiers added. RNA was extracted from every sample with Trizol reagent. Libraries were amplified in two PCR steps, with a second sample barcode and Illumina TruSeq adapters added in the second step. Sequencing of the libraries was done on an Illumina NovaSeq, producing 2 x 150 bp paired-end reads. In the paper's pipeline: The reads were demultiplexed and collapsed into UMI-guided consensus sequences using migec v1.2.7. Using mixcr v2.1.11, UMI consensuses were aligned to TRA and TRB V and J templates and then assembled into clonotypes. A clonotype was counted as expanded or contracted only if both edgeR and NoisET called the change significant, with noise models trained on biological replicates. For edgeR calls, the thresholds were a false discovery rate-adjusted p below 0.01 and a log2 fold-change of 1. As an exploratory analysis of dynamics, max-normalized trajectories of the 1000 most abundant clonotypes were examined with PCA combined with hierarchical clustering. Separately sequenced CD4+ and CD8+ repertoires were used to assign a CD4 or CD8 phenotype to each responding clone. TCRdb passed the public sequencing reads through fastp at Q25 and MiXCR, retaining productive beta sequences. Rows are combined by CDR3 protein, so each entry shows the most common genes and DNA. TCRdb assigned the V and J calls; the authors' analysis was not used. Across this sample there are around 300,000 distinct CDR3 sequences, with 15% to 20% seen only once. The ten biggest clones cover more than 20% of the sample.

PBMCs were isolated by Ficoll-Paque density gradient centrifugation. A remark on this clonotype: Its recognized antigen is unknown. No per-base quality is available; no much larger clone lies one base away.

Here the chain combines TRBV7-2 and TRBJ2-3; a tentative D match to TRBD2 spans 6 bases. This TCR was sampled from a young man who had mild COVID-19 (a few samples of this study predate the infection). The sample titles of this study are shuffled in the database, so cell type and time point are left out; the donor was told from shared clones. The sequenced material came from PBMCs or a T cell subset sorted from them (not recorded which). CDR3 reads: CASSLVVGAGDTQYF. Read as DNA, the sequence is TGTGCCAGCAGCTTAGTTGTCGGGGCGGGGGATACGCAGTATTTT.